Sequencing of this T cell receptor beta chain was carried out in a study of a mutant IDH1 vaccine in newly diagnosed glioma. Study background: Radiotherapy alone preceded vaccination by 4-6 weeks; alternatively, vaccination started with temozolomide cycles. In the visit schedule, V12 fell in week 35, while V13 fell in week 47. Before enrollment, the patients had been treated with radiotherapy alone, temozolomide alone, or both together. Most of them had received both.

The V gene's germline CDR1 is SEHNR and CDR2 FQNEAQ (reference sequence). The V end was cut by 1 base, the J end by 0 bases, with 7 bases between. The CDR3 totals 14 residues. Only in-frame clones appear in the TCRdb table, and some are missing; sequencing was by immunoSEQ multiplex PCR. The sample lists about 33,000 clones, around 83% seen once, with around 6.9% in the top ten. With respect to this clone: The antigen remains unidentified.

The time point was: week 35, safety follow-up. Vaccine doses each comprised 300 ug of mutant IDH1 20-mer peptide, with topical imiquimod. The rearrangement links TRBV7-9 to TRBJ2-7; D unresolved. Source: PBMCs, taken from a glioma patient whose treatment included an IDH1 peptide vaccine. The TCR comes from a woman aged 18-30 years with glioma. The CDR3 DNA reads TGTGCCAGCAGCTTAGGAGCTGTCTCCTACGAGCAGTACTTC. Translated, it gives CASSLGAVSYEQYF.